A single sample gave rise to the 5 T cell receptor beta chains below, sequenced in a study of blood T cell repertoires in COVID-19. TCRdb's table, derived via immunoSEQ multiplex PCR, lists solely in-frame clones and lacks some. The sample holds about 340,000 clones, roughly 90% seen once. Sequenced sample: peripheral blood. These receptors were taken from a woman in her fifties or sixties with COVID-19, enrolled during active disease.

The chain links TRBV7-7 to TRBJ2-3; D is undetermined. Between the trimmed V and J ends, which lost 5 bases and 0 bases, there was a span of 9 bases. The germline CDR1 and CDR2 sequences are SSHAT and FNYEAQ (reference sequence). The CDR3 is made up of 14 amino acids. DNA for the CDR3: TGTGCCAGCAGCCCCTTTCCCAGCACAGATACGCAGTATTTT. Translated: CASSPFPSTDTQYF.

This clone appeared once. The chain couples TRBV13 to TRBJ2-5; 9 bases fit TRBD1. V lost 6 bases, J lost 3 bases, and 5 bases stayed unmatched. Germline V gene data show CDR1 as PRHDT and CDR2 as FYEKMQ (reference sequence). The CDR3 consists of 14 residues. The CDR3 here is CASRPGTGKETQYF. Written as DNA, the CDR3 is TGTGCCAGCAGACCCGGGACAGGGAAAGAGACCCAGTACTTC.

The chain is built from TRBV20-1 and TRBJ1-2; TRBD1 aligns across 8 bases. Unmatched junction bases numbered 3, after V lost 3 bases and J lost 12 bases. Germline CDR1 is DFQATT and CDR2 is SNEGSKA (reference sequence). The CDR3 consists of 10 residues. CDR3 region: CSASPDRDTF. The CDR3 DNA reads TGCAGTGCTAGCCCGGACAGGGACACCTTC.

The chain couples TRBV5-4 to TRBJ1-2; D not certain. Germline-derived CDR1 and CDR2 are SGHNT and YYREEE (reference sequence). V shed 7 bases and J shed 5 bases, with 12 bases lying between them. This CDR3 comprises 12 residues. This CDR3 reads CASGRAGYGYTF. Here the CDR3 DNA reads TGTGCCAGCGGACGGGCGGGGTATGGCTACACCTTC.

The chain links TRBV5-1 to TRBJ1-1; D gene ambiguous. Germline lookup yields CDR1 SGHRS and CDR2 YFSETQ. V dropped 5 bases and J dropped 4 bases, with 15 bases sitting between them. CDR3 size: 14 residues. CDR3 residues: CASRSDPSSTEAFF. The CDR3 DNA follows: TGCGCCAGCAGATCAGATCCCTCCTCCACTGAAGCTTTCTTT.